This TCR beta chain was identified during a study of blood T cells in healthy people across ages. V was clipped by 0 bases and J by 2 bases, with 11 bases between them. The CDR3 is 15 amino acids. CDR1 is SGHRS and CDR2 is YFSETQ in the germline V gene. Alongside a J-beta primer mix, a sample-barcoded 5' primer served in a second PCR lasting roughly 6 to 12 cycles. One entry per CDR3 protein, called by TCRdb with MiXCR from the 5' RACE reads. The sample has some 1.7 million distinct CDR3 sequences; about 30% are singletons. Notes on the study in general: Aged donors had fewer naive CD4+ cells and lower diversity than long-lived donors.

In regard to this clonotype: Its specificity is not known.

Whenever a sample was processed, at least 6 million PBMCs were isolated. Total RNA amounts of at least 6 micrograms were extracted per sample. The sequenced sample consisted of blood. The TCR sequence derives from a young woman in good health. V usage is TRBV5-1 and J usage is TRBJ1-1, with D maybe TRBD1 (6 bases). This CDR3 is CASSLVPGANTEAFF. In DNA, the CDR3 is TGCGCCAGCAGCTTGGTTCCGGGGGCTAACACTGAAGCTTTCTTT.